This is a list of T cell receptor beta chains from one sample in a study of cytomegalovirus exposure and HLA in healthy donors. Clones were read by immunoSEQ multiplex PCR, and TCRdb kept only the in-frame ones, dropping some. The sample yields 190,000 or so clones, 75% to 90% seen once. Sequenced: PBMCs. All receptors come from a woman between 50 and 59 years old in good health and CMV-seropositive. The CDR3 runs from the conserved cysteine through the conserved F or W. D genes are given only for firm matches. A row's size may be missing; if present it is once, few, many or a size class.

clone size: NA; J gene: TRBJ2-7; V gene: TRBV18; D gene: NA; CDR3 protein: CASSPAGSSYEQYF; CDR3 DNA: TGTGCCAGCTCACCAGCTGGGAGCTCCTACGAGCAGTACTTC
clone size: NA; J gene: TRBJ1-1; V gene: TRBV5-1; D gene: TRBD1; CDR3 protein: CASSLTGVGTEAFF; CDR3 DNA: TGCGCCAGCAGCTTAACAGGGGTGGGAACTGAAGCTTTCTTT
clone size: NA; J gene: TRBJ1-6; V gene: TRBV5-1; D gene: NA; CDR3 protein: CASSLDRAYNSPLHF; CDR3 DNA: TGCGCCAGCAGCTTGGACAGGGCCTATAATTCACCCCTCCACTTT
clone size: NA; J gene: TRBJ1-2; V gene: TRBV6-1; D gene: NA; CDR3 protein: CASKGVALGYGYTF; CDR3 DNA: TGTGCCAGTAAGGGGGTAGCGTTGGGCTATGGCTACACCTTC
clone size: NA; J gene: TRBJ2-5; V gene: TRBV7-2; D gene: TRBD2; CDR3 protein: CASSYPAGGQETQYF; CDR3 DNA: TGTGCCAGCAGCTACCCAGCGGGGGGCCAAGAGACCCAGTACTTC
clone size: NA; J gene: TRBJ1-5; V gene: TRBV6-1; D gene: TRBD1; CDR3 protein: CASSEVRDSGYPQPQHF; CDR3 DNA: TGTGCCAGCAGTGAAGTGAGGGACAGCGGGTACCCTCAGCCCCAGCATTTT
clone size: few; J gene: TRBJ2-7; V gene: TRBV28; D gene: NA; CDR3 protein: CASSLHTGISSYEQYF; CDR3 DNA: TGTGCCAGCAGTTTACACACAGGGATAAGCTCCTACGAGCAGTACTTC
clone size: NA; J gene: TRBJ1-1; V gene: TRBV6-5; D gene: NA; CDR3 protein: CASSSFVMNTEAFF; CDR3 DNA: TGTGCCAGCAGCTCCTTTGTTATGAACACTGAAGCTTTCTTT
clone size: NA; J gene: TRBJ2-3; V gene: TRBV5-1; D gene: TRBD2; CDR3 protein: CASSLLLTSGLRTDTQYF; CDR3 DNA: TGCGCCAGCAGCTTGCTCCTGACTAGCGGATTACGCACAGATACGCAGTATTTT
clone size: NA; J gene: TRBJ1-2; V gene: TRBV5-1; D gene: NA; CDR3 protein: CASYPGAGGYGYTF; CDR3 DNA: TGCGCCAGCTACCCCGGGGCGGGAGGCTATGGCTACACCTTC
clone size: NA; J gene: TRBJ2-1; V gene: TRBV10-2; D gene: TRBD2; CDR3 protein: CAIQGPLAGGENEQFF; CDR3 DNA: TGCGCCATACAAGGTCCACTAGCGGGAGGTGAGAATGAGCAGTTCTTC
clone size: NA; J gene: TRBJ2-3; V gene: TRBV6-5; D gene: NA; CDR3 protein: CASSLSPPSTDTQYF; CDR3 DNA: TGTGCCAGCAGCCTAAGCCCACCTAGCACAGATACGCAGTATTTT
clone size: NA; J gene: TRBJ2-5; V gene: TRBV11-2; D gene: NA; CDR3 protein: CASSLFPEVRQETQYF; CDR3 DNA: TGTGCCAGCAGCTTATTCCCCGAGGTCCGCCAAGAGACCCAGTACTTC
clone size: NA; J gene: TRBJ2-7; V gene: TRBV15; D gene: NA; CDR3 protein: CATSRRLKENEQYF; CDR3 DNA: TGTGCCACCAGCAGACGTCTTAAGGAGAACGAGCAGTACTTC
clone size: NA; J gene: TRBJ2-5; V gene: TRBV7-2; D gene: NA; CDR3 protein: CASRQSLRGSQETQYF; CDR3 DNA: TGTGCCAGCAGGCAGAGCCTACGGGGGTCACAAGAGACCCAGTACTTC
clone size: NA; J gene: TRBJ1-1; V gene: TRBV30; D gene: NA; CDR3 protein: CAWSDKRNTEAFF; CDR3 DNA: TGTGCCTGGAGCGACAAAAGGAACACTGAAGCTTTCTTT
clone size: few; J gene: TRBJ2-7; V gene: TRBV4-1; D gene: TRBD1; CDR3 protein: CASSQDRSRGLYEQYF; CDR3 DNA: TGCGCCAGCAGCCAAGATCGGAGCAGGGGGCTCTACGAGCAGTACTTC
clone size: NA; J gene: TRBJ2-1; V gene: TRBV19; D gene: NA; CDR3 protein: CASSIGALLLGEQFF; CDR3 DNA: TGTGCCAGTAGTATAGGGGCACTCCTGCTGGGTGAGCAGTTCTTC
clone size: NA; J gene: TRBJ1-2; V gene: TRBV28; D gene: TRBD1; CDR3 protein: CASSTTGGIGGYTF; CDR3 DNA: TGTGCCAGCAGTACGACAGGGGGCATTGGTGGCTACACCTTC
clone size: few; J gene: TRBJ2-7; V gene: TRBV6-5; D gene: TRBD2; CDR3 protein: CASTPGGKSSYEQYF; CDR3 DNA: TGTGCCAGCACCCCCGGGGGGAAGAGCTCCTACGAGCAGTACTTC
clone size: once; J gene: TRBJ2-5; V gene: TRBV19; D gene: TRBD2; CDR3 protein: CASSIRSGGLQETQYF; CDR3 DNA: TGTGCCAGTAGTATTAGGAGCGGGGGGCTCCAAGAGACCCAGTACTTC
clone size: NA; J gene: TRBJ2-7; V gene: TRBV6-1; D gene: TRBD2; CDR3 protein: CASSARGGTYEQYF; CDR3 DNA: TGTGCCAGCAGTGCCCGGGGGGGAACCTACGAGCAGTACTTC
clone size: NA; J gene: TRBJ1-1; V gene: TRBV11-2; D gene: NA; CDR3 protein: CASSSETEEAFF; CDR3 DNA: TGTGCCAGCAGCTCGGAGACAGAGGAAGCTTTCTTT
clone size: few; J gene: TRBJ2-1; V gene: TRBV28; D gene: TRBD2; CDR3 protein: CASKPGGGYFSYNEQFF; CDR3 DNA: TGTGCCAGCAAACCAGGCGGGGGTTACTTCTCCTACAATGAGCAGTTCTTC
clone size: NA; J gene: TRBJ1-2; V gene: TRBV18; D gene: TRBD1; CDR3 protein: CASSPPSQGAVYTF; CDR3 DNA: TGTGCCAGCTCACCACCGAGCCAGGGGGCAGTCTACACCTTC
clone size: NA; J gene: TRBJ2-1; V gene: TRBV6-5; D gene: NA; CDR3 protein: CASSRLDGSWNEQFF; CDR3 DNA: TGTGCCAGCAGTCGCCTAGACGGTTCTTGGAATGAGCAGTTCTTC